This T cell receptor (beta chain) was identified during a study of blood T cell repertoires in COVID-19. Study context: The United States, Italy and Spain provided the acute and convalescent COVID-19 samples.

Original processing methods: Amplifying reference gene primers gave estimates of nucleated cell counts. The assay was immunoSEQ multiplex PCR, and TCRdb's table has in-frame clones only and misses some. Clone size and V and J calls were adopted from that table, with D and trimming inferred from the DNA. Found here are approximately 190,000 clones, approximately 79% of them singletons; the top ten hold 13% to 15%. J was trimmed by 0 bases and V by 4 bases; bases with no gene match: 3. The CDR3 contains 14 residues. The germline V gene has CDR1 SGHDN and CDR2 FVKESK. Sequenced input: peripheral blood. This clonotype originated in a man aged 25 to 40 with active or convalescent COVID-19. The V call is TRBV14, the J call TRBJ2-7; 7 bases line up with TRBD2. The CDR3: CASSPWTSSYEQYF. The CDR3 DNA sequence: TGTGCCAGCAGCCCTTGGACTAGCTCCTACGAGCAGTACTTC.